Described below is a single TCR beta chain sequence and its context. Antigen specificity is unknown. The junction departs from the called germline gene at one end, perhaps through a read error. These data are taken from a study of T cells in Graves' hyperthyroidism and ophthalmopathy. Study-level points and caveats: Most thyroid clonotypes that were expanded above 0.001 also turned up in blood.

Amplified TCR beta CDR3 regions came from RNA transcripts. In the first-round RT-PCR of the TCR CDR3, the HTBI primer set was used. TCRdb used MiXCR to reprocess the multiplex PCR reads, holding one entry per CDR3 protein. The sample holds fewer than 450,000 distinct CDR3 sequences, 15% to 20% seen once. Material for sequencing was blood. The TCR originated in a man between 18 and 35 years old with Graves' ophthalmopathy.

This CDR3 reads CVSSRGGPTQYF. The CDR3 DNA is TGTGTCAGCAGTCGGGGGGGGCCTACGCAGTATTTT. The chain is built from TRBV2 and TRBJ2-3; 8 nucleotides match TRBD2. Germline CDR1 reads SNHLY; CDR2 reads FYNNEI. The CDR3 contains 12 residues. Together with reference TRBV2 and TRBJ2-3, the CDR3 gives the full variable domain: EPEVTQTPSHQVTQMGQEVILRCVPISNHLYFYWYRQILGQKVEFLVSFYNNEISEKSEIFDDQFSVERPDGSNFTLKIRSTKLEDSAMYFCVSSRGGPTQYFGPGTRLTVL.